The subject of this entry is one T cell receptor beta chain. Its antigen is unidentified. These data belong to a study of Ad26.COV2.S vaccination and SARS-CoV-2 variants. Sequenced by immunoSEQ multiplex PCR; TCRdb stores in-frame clones only, minus some. The table records about 87,000 clones, roughly 84% of them present only once. Points from the study as a whole: From the TCR breadth and depth analyses, total T cell responses may have been underestimated. Recipients of either vaccine or placebo displayed similar breadth of non-spike TCRs. Reports say spike-specific CD8+ and CD4+ T cell responses covered substantial breadth after vaccination.

This CDR3 region has 13 residues. V was trimmed by 3 bases and J by 4 bases, leaving 4 bases between them. This specimen was peripheral blood, taken after recovery from COVID-19. This TCR derives from a human donor who had recovered from COVID-19. This chain joins TRBV12-3 or TRBV12-4 and TRBJ2-6; no reliable D call. In DNA, the CDR3 is TGTGCCAGCAGTTTTAGGGGGGCCAACGTCCTGACTTTC. Protein product: CASSFRGANVLTF.